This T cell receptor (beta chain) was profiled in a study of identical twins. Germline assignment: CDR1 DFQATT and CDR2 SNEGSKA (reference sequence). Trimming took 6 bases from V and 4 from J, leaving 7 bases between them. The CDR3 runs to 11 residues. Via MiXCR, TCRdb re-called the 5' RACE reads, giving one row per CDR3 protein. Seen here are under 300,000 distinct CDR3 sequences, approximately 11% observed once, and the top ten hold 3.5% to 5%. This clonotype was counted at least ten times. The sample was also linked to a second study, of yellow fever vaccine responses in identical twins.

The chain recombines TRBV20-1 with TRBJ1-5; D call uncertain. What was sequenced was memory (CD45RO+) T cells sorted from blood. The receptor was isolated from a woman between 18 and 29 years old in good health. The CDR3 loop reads CSAIKNQPQHF. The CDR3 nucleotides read TGCAGTGCCATAAAGAATCAGCCCCAGCATTTT.